The clone carrying this TCR beta chain came up a few times. This specimen belongs to a study of T-cell reconstitution after alpha-beta-depleted transplantation in children. From germline, CDR1 is SGHTA and CDR2 FQGNSA. The CDR3 contains 15 residues. V gave up 2 bases and J gave up 5 bases, with 13 bases separating them. Preparation of the TCRbeta library involved a method that used unique molecular identifiers. TCRdb itself ran the PCR reads through MiXCR, one entry per CDR3 protein. The repertoire holds about 540,000 distinct CDR3 sequences, with 15% to 20% as singletons. This chain joins TRBV7-2 and TRBJ1-5; possible D gene TRBD1, 6 bases. The specimen comprised PBMCs from the stem cell graft donor, sampled from the stem cell graft. This TCR was sampled from a human donor who donated a stem cell graft to a child with acute lymphoblastic leukemia. CDR3 sequence (DNA): TGTGCCAGCAGCTTAAGGGCAGGGGTGGATCAGCCCCAGCATTTT. Translated: CASSLRAGVDQPQHF. The full variable domain, rest sourced from reference TRBV7-2 and TRBJ1-5, is GAGVSQSPSNKVTEKGKDVELRCDPISGHTALYWYRQSLGQGLEFLIYFQGNSAPDKSGLPSDRFSAERTGGSVSTLTIQRTQQEDSAVYLCASSLRAGVDQPQHFGDGTRLSIL.